This T cell receptor (beta chain) comes out of a study of cytomegalovirus exposure and HLA in healthy donors. Sequenced by immunoSEQ multiplex PCR; TCRdb stores in-frame clones only, minus some. The data contain 300,000 or so clones, approximately 88% of them seen just once; the ten biggest clones take up 0.9% to 1%. Points on this clone: The antigen remains unidentified.

The CDR3 has 14 amino acids. Germline trimming cut 3 bases from V and 7 bases from J; bases unmatched to any gene: 6. CDR1 is SGHRS, CDR2 YFSETQ, per germline. Overall study findings and caveats: Cytomegalovirus-associated TCR beta chains were listed, numbering more than 150.

This chain links TRBV5-1 with TRBJ1-4; the match to TRBD1 covers 7 bases. The clonotype originates from a man aged 25 to 40 in good health and CMV-seronegative. The sample consisted of PBMCs. Here the CDR3 DNA reads TGCGCCAGCAGCTCAGGGACAGATGGTGAAAAACTGTTTTTT. It is translated as CASSSGTDGEKLFF.